What follows describes a single T cell receptor beta chain. The CDR3 spans 16 residues. V lost 6 bases and J lost 8; bases outside the gene matches: 16. The germline gives CDR1 SEHNR, CDR2 FQNEAQ (reference sequence). This sample is drawn from a study of beta chain features in type 1 diabetes. Study-level background: What patients shared with healthy donors was a similar profile of age, gender and cell yields. The samples had roughly 100,000,000 sorted cells examined in all.

The authors reverse transcribed all of the isolated RNA, so sequencing captured expressed TCRB transcripts. Libraries were prepared by immunoSEQ multiplex PCR; TCRdb keeps only in-frame clonotypes and omits some of them. Of 240,000 or so clones in the sample, 25% to 30% were seen once. The TCR was taken from a man aged 25 to 40 in good health. The J gene is TRBJ1-2, the V gene TRBV7-9; TRBD1 matches 9 bases. What was sequenced was central memory CD4+ T cells from blood. The CDR3 spells CASSSGTGIKDLGYTF. The CDR3 DNA is TGTGCCAGCAGTTCCGGGACAGGGATAAAGGATTTGGGCTACACCTTC.